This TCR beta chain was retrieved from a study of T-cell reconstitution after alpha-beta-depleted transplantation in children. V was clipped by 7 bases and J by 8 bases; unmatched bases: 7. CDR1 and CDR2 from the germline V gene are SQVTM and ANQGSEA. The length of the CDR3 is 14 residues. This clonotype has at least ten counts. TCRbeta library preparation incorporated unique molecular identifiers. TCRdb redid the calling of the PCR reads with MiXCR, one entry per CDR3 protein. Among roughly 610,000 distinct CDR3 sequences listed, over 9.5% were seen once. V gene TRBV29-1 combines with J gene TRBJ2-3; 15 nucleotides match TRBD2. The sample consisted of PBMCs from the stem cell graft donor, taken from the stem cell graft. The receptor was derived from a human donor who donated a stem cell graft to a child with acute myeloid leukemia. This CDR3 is CSAEGLAGGSTQYF. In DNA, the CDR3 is TGCAGCGCCGAGGGACTAGCGGGAGGTTCTACGCAGTATTTT.